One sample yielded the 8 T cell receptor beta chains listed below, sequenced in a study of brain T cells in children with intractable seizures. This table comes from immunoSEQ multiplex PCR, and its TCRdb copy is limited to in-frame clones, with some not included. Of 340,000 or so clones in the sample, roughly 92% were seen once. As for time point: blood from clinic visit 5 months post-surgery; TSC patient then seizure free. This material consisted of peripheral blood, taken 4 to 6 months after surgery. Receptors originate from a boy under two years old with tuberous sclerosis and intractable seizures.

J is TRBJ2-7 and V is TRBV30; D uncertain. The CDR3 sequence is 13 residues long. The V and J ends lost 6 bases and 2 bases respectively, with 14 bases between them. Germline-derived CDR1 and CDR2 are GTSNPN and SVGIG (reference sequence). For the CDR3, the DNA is TGTGCCTGTGCCCGCAGAGCCCCCTACGAGCAGTACTTC. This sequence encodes CACARRAPYEQYF.

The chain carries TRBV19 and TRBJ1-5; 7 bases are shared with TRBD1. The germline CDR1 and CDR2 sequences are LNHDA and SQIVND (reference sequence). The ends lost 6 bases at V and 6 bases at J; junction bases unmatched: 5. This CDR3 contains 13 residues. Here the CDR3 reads CASSGTVGQPQHF. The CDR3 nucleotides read TGTGCCAGTAGCGGGACAGTGGGTCAGCCCCAGCATTTT.

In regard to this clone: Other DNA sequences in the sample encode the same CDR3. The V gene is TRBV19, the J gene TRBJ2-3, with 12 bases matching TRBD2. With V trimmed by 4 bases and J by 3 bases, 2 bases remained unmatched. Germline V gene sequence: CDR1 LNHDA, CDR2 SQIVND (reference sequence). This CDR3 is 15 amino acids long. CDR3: CASSKTSGGTDTQYF. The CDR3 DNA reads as TGTGCCAGTAGTAAGACTAGCGGGGGAACAGATACGCAGTATTTT.

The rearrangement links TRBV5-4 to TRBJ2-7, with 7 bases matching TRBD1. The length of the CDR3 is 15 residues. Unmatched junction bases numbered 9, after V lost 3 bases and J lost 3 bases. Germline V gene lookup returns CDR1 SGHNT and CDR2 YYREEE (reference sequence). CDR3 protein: CASSSGPGGRYEQYF. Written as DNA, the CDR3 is TGTGCCAGCAGCTCGGGTCCAGGGGGACGCTACGAGCAGTACTTC.

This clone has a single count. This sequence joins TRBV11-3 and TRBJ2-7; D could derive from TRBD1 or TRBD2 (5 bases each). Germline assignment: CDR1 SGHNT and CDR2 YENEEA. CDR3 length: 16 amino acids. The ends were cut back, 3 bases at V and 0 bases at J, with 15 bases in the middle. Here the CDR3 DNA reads TGTGCCAGCAGCTTGGGACCTCCGAGGAGCTCCTACGAGCAGTACTTC. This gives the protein CASSLGPPRSSYEQYF. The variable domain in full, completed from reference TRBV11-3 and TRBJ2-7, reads EAGVVQSPRYKIIEKKQPVAFWCNPISGHNTLYWYLQNLGQGPELLIRYENEEAVDDSQLPKDRFSAERLKGVDSTLKIQPAELGDSAVYLCASSLGPPRSSYEQYFGPGTRLTVT.

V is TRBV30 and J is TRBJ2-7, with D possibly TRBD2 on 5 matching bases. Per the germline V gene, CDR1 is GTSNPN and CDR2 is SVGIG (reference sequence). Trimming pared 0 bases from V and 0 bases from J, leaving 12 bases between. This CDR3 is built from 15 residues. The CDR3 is CAWSVPGKSSYEQYF. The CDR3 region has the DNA TGTGCCTGGAGTGTACCGGGAAAAAGCTCCTACGAGCAGTACTTC.

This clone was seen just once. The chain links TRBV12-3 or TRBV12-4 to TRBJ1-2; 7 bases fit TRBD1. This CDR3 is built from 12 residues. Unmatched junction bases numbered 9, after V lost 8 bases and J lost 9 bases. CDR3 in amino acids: CASSLQGKSYTF. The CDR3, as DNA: TGTGCCAGCTCCTTACAGGGGAAAAGCTACACCTTC.

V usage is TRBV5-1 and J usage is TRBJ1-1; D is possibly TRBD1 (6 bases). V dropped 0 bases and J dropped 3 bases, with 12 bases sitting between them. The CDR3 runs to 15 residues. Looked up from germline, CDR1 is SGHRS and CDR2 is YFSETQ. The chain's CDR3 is CASSLVWGADTEAFF. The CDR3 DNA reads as TGCGCCAGCAGCTTGGTGTGGGGGGCCGACACTGAAGCTTTCTTT. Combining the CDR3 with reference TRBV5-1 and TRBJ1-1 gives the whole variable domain KAGVTQTPRYLIKTRGQQVTLSCSPISGHRSVSWYQQTPGQGLQFLFEYFSETQRNKGNFPGRFSGRQFSNSRSEMNVSTLELGDSALYLCASSLVWGADTEAFFGQGTRLTVV.